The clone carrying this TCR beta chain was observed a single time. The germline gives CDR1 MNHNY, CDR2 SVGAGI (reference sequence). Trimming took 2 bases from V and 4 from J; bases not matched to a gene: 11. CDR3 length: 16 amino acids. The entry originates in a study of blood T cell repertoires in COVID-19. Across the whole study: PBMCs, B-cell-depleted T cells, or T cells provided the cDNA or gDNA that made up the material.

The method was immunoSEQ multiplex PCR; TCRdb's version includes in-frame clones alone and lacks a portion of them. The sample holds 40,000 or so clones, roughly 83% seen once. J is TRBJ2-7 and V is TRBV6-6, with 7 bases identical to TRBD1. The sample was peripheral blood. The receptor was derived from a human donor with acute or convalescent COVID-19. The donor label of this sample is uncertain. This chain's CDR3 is CASSYGGGQSNYEQYF. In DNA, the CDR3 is TGTGCCAGCAGTTACGGTGGGGGACAGAGTAATTACGAGCAGTACTTC.